This TCR beta chain was identified in a study of T cells expressing NK-cell markers. For the study at large: It was from sorted CD3+CD56+NKG2C+, CD3+CD56+NKG2C- and CD3+CD56-NKG2C+ T cells that TCR beta repertoires came. Regarding the study as a whole: There were a handful of donors in whom these clonotypes also led the CD3+CD56-NKG2C+ fraction.

Comment on this clonotype: Its antigen remains unidentified.

The CDR3 extends over 15 amino acids. Germline CDR1 ENHRY, CDR2 SYGVKD. In generating TCR beta cDNA, 5'RACE template switching with UMIs was used. TCRdb reprocessed the 5' RACE reads, keeping one entry per CDR3 protein, no DNA. The repertoire table contains about 110,000 distinct CDR3 sequences. The gene calls are TRBV10-3 and TRBJ1-1; as DNA is missing, the TRBD1 call by TCRdb cannot be tested. Sequenced sample: blood T cells: a sorted CD56 or NKG2C T cell subset, CD4+ or CD8+ T cells, or bulk PBMC T cells (not recorded which). The clonotype was recovered from a woman aged 18-70 years in good health. CDR3 sequence: CAISEGRGVNTEAFF.